The clone carrying this T cell receptor (beta chain) appeared a few times. The record originates from a study of blood T cell repertoires in COVID-19. CDR3 size: 18 residues. Between the trimmed V and J ends, which lost 5 bases and 10 bases, there was a span of 27 bases. From germline, CDR1 is SGHVS and CDR2 FQNEAQ. Produced via immunoSEQ multiplex PCR; TCRdb's table is partial and in-frame only. The data show 310,000 or so clones, nearly 90% seen once. Material: PBMCs or T cells enriched from blood (not recorded which). This chain connects TRBV7-8 to TRBJ1-6; unclear D gene. The clonotype comes from a woman in her twenties or thirties who had recovered from COVID-19. The DNA of the CDR3 is TGTGCCAGCAGCGACCCCGGACTTAATGCCCTCAAACGATCACCCCTCCACTTT. This translates into CASSDPGLNALKRSPLHF. Full variable domain (outside the CDR3, taken from reference TRBV7-8 and TRBJ1-6): GAGVSQSPRYKVAKRGQDVALRCDPISGHVSLFWYQQALGQGPEFLTYFQNEAQLDKSGLPSDRFFAERPEGSVSTLKIQRTQQEDSAVYLCASSDPGLNALKRSPLHFGNGTRLTVT.